What follows describes a single T cell receptor beta chain. The sample belongs to a study of blood T cell repertoires in COVID-19. Turning to the study itself: Donors in the United States, Italy and Spain gave samples during acute or convalescent COVID-19. Sample material is recorded as cDNA or gDNA derived from T cells, B-cell-depleted T cells, or PBMCs.

With 4 bases clipped from V and 6 bases from J, the junction kept 9 bases outside the gene matches. Germline CDR1 reads SGHTS; CDR2 reads YDEGEE. The CDR3 totals 14 residues. In the original analysis: Amplifying reference gene primers gave estimates of nucleated cell counts. Repertoires were generated with immunoSEQ multiplex PCR, while TCRdb's copy carries only in-frame clones and drops some. The D gene and trimming were derived from the DNA, and the V and J assignments and clone size from that table. This table holds approximately 170,000 clones, about 85% found once. This sequence was found in a man between 60 and 75 years old who had recovered from COVID-19. The sequenced sample consisted of peripheral blood. The gene calls are TRBV5-8 and TRBJ1-2, with 7 bases identical to TRBD1. CDR3: CASSPWGQMDGYTF. DNA for the CDR3: TGTGCCAGCAGCCCATGGGGACAGATGGATGGCTACACCTTC.